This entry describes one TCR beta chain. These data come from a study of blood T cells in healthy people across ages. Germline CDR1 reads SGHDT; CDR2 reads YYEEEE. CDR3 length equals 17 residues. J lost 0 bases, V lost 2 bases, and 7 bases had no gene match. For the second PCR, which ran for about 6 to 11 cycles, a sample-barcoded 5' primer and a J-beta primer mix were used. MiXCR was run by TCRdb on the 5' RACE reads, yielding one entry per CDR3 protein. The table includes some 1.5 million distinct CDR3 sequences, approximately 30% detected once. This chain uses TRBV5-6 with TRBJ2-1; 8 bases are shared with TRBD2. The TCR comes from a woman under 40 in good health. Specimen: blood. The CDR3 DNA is TGTGCCAGCAGCTTACTGAGCGGGGGTTTCTCCTACAATGAGCAGTTCTTC. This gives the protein CASSLLSGGFSYNEQFF.